One and the same sample provided the 11 T cell receptor beta chains below, sequenced in a study of shared clonotypes between healthy human individuals. TCRdb's table, derived via immunoSEQ multiplex PCR, lists solely in-frame clones and lacks some. The sample includes over a million clones, 75% to 85% of them seen just once. The sample was memory CD4+ T cells from PBMCs. As for subset: CD45RA-negative fraction. The receptors stem from a man aged 18-30 years in good health. Some clones in this sample may be carry-over from other donors' samples.

The genes are TRBV7-9 and TRBJ2-3; perhaps TRBD1 as D (5 bases). The V end lost 2 bases, the J end lost 3 bases, and 12 bases lay between the germline ends. The CDR3 runs to 15 residues. Germline V gene data show CDR1 as SEHNR and CDR2 as FQNEAQ (reference sequence). CDR3 nucleotide sequence: TGTGCCAGCAGCTTAACGGCCCCAGGGACAGATACGCAGTATTTT. Amino acid sequence: CASSLTAPGTDTQYF.

As concerns this clone: Other DNA sequences within the sample encode an identical CDR3. V gene TRBV29-1 combines with J gene TRBJ1-4, with D possibly being TRBD1 (5 bases). The CDR3 runs to 10 residues. V was shortened by 7 bases and J by 7 bases, with 7 bases between the two germline ends. Per germline, CDR1 SQVTM and CDR2 ANQGSEA. CDR3 DNA: TGCAGCGCTGGGACTGAAAAACTGTTTTTT. This sequence encodes CSAGTEKLFF.

The gene calls are TRBV18 and TRBJ2-7; 10 positions match TRBD1. This CDR3 spans 15 amino acids. CDR1 and CDR2 from the germline V gene are KGHSH and LQKENI. Unmatched junction bases numbered 5, after V lost 4 bases and J lost 2 bases. Written as DNA, the CDR3 is TGTGCCAGCTCACTGGGACAGGGGCCAGCCTACGAGCAGTACTTC. Its protein is CASSLGQGPAYEQYF.

With regard to this clone: Lacking the conserved final phenylalanine or tryptophan, this CDR3 likely reflects a read error. The DNA is left out, because the CDR3 cannot be placed on it with certainty; the CDR3 is given as TCRdb lists it. The chain is built from TRBV27 and TRBJ1-2. CDR1 and CDR2 (germline): MNHEY, SMNVEV (reference sequence). The CDR3 has 11 residues if both end residues are counted. The CDR3 spells CASPSRLWLHL.

This chain uses TRBV7-2 with TRBJ1-1; 7 bases fit TRBD1. Germline lookup yields CDR1 SGHTA and CDR2 FQGNSA. V lost 5 bases, J lost 1 base, and 4 bases stayed unmatched. The CDR3 consists of 14 residues. CDR3 DNA sequence: TGTGCCAGCAGCCCAGGGGGTCCGAACACTGAAGCTTTCTTT. Amino acid sequence: CASSPGGPNTEAFF.

The chain links TRBV6-1 to TRBJ2-2; D is possibly TRBD1 (6 bases). The germline CDR1 and CDR2 sequences are MNHNS and SASEGT. Trimming took off 4 bases at V and 5 bases at J, with 8 bases between the two ends. The CDR3 consists of 13 residues. The CDR3 spells CASSATGTGELFF. The CDR3, as DNA: TGTGCCAGCAGTGCCACAGGGACCGGGGAGCTGTTTTTT.

Regarding this clone: A read error may be the cause here, since a much bigger clone is one base away. The same CDR3 arises from other DNA sequences in this sample as well. The rearrangement joins TRBV11-3 to TRBJ2-3, with D hard to call. This CDR3 region has 13 residues. Germline-derived CDR1 and CDR2 are SGHNT and YENEEA. Deletions cut 0 bases from V and 2 bases from J, with 3 bases between. This chain's CDR3 is CASSLEYTDTQYF. The CDR3 DNA follows: TGTGCCAGCAGCTTAGAATACACAGATACGCAGTATTTT.

The chain carries TRBV19 and TRBJ1-1, with TRBD1 matching over 8 bases. Trimming took 2 bases from V and 5 from J; bases not matched to a gene: 10. Per the germline V gene, CDR1 is LNHDA and CDR2 is SQIVND (reference sequence). There are 16 residues in the CDR3. The CDR3 loop reads CASSISYRGSGTEAFF. The DNA of the CDR3 is TGTGCCAGTAGTATAAGTTACAGGGGGTCGGGGACTGAAGCTTTCTTT.

The chain combines TRBV5-1 with TRBJ2-5, with D unresolved. Trimming left V 7 bases short and J 5 bases short, with 12 bases between. CDR1 is SGHRS and CDR2 is YFSETQ in the germline V gene. The length of the CDR3 is 12 residues. CDR3 DNA: TGCGCCAGCGGTACGGATTGGGAGACCCAGTACTTC. It translates to CASGTDWETQYF. Supplemented by reference TRBV5-1 and TRBJ2-5, the full variable domain reads KAGVTQTPRYLIKTRGQQVTLSCSPISGHRSVSWYQQTPGQGLQFLFEYFSETQRNKGNFPGRFSGRQFSNSRSEMNVSTLELGDSALYLCASGTDWETQYFGPGTRLLVL.

V is TRBV5-1 and J is TRBJ2-7; 9 positions match TRBD1. Germline V lookup: CDR1 SGHRS, CDR2 YFSETQ. The CDR3 consists of 14 residues. Trimming cost V 6 bases and J 7 bases; bases outside gene matches: 11. CDR3 DNA sequence: TGCGCCAGCAATTTACAGGGGGCGAATGGGGAGCAGTACTTC. This sequence encodes CASNLQGANGEQYF.

This clone was counted many times. This specimen includes other DNA sequences encoding the same CDR3. The J gene is TRBJ2-1, the V gene TRBV4-2; D is possibly TRBD1 or TRBD2 (6 bases each). This CDR3 has 15 residues. Trimming shortened V by 0 bases and J by 5 bases, and 11 bases separated the two germline ends. Germline loops: CDR1 LGHNA, CDR2 YNFKEQ. CDR3 region: CASSQDQGGHNEQFF. CDR3 nucleotides: TGTGCCAGCAGCCAAGATCAAGGGGGGCACAATGAGCAGTTCTTC.